This passage covers 2 T cell receptor beta chains from one sample sequenced in a study of cytomegalovirus exposure and HLA in healthy donors. Amplification used 60 Vbeta primers and 13 Jbeta primers. The protocol was immunoSEQ multiplex PCR, while the TCRdb copy is restricted to in-frame clones and leaves out a portion. The repertoire holds around 58,000 clones, with 77% as singletons. Sequenced input: PBMCs. The receptors here all came from a female donor in good health and CMV-seronegative.

CDR3 residues: CASSQDFDSSYEQYF. The DNA of the CDR3 is TGTGCCAGCAGCCAAGATTTTGACAGCTCCTACGAGCAGTACTTC. The chain joins TRBV4-2 to TRBJ2-7, with D possibly being TRBD1 (5 bases). V lost 0 bases to trimming and J lost 0 bases, with 9 bases between them. The CDR3 consists of 15 residues. CDR1 is LGHNA and CDR2 is YNFKEQ in the germline V gene.

The J gene is TRBJ2-2, the V gene TRBV12-5; 10 nucleotides match TRBD2. Germline V lookup: CDR1 LGHNT, CDR2 FRNRAP. The trim removed 11 bases at V and 1 base at J, leaving 4 bases unmatched. This CDR3 spans 14 amino acids. For the CDR3, the DNA is TGTGCTCGAGGGACTAGCGAGAACACCGGGGAGCTGTTTTTT. Encoded protein: CARGTSENTGELFF. Supplemented by reference TRBV12-5 and TRBJ2-2, the full variable domain reads DARVTQTPRHKVTEMGQEVTMRCQPILGHNTVFWYRQTMMQGLELLAYFRNRAPLDDSGMPKDRFSAEMPDATLATLKIQPSEPRDSAVYFCARGTSENTGELFFGEGSRLTVL.